The 13 T cell receptor beta chains presented below share a single source sample, sequenced in a study of T cell responses to AZD1222 COVID-19 vaccine. Sequencing used immunoSEQ multiplex PCR; TCRdb keeps in-frame clones, though not all of them. The sample contains 95,000 to 100,000 clones, roughly 84% of which appear only once. The material was peripheral blood, obtained 28 days after the second AZD1222 dose. The source is an adult who received the AZD1222 COVID-19 vaccine.

The V gene is TRBV6-1, the J gene TRBJ1-1; unclear D gene. V lost 3 bases and J lost 3, with 8 bases in between. Per germline, CDR1 MNHNS and CDR2 SASEGT. The CDR3 extends over 13 amino acids. The CDR3 protein is CASSESVHTEAFF. DNA of the CDR3: TGTGCCAGCAGTGAGTCGGTTCACACTGAAGCTTTCTTT.

The chain joins TRBV3-1 (or the pseudogene TRBV3-2) to TRBJ2-7; 8 bases line up with TRBD2. The germline gives CDR1 LGHDT, CDR2 YNNKEL (reference sequence). After removal of 0 bases from V and 6 bases from J, the junction contained 10 bases not matched to a gene. The CDR3 covers 16 residues. CDR3 DNA sequence: TGTGCCAGCAGCCAAGATCGTCCGGGAGGGCCGGGCGAGCAGTACTTC. Protein: CASSQDRPGGPGEQYF.

The chain combines TRBV6-5 with TRBJ1-2, with D unclear. This CDR3 region has 13 residues. Germline CDR1 reads MNHEY; CDR2 reads SVGAGI. Trimming removed 4 bases from V and 8 bases from J, with 14 bases in between. The CDR3 nucleotides read TGTGCCAGCAGTTCTAACCCAGATCGGGGCTACACCTTC. Translating it yields CASSSNPDRGYTF.

This chain joins TRBV6-5 and TRBJ2-3; no definite D call. Germline V gene data show CDR1 as MNHEY and CDR2 as SVGAGI. CDR3 length equals 12 residues. V lost 2 bases and J lost 6, with 6 bases in between. The CDR3 DNA follows: TGTGCCAGCAGTTACGGTTCTGATACGCAGTATTTT. Translating it yields CASSYGSDTQYF.

The chain uses TRBV12-5 and TRBJ1-6; D remains unclear. The V gene's germline CDR1 is LGHNT and CDR2 FRNRAP. The CDR3 sequence is 16 residues long. V was shortened by 0 bases and J by 15 bases, with 21 bases between the two germline ends. CDR3 amino acids: CASGLVIGDLPPVLHF. The CDR3, as DNA: TGTGCTAGTGGTTTGGTAATAGGAGACTTACCACCAGTCCTCCACTTT.

The V call is TRBV3-1 (or the pseudogene TRBV3-2), the J call TRBJ2-5; TRBD2 aligns across 7 bases. The CDR3 runs to 13 residues. The germline V gene has CDR1 LGHDT and CDR2 YNNKEL (reference sequence). Losses at the gene ends were 5 bases for V and 1 base for J; bases not matched to a gene: 1. CDR3 protein: CASSGGGQETQYF. The CDR3 DNA follows: TGTGCCAGCAGCGGGGGGGGCCAAGAGACCCAGTACTTC.

V usage is TRBV5-1 and J usage is TRBJ2-7, with D perhaps matching TRBD2 (6 bases). Germline V lookup: CDR1 SGHRS, CDR2 YFSETQ. The ends were cut back, 0 bases at V and 2 bases at J, with 24 bases in the middle. The CDR3 extends over 19 amino acids. CDR3 sequence reads: CASSLAGHSGLTKTYEQYF. The CDR3 DNA sequence: TGCGCCAGCAGCTTGGCCGGTCACAGCGGGTTAACCAAAACCTACGAGCAGTACTTC.

This clone was observed a single time. CDR3 protein: CASSYSVSWVSGSNEQFF. The CDR3 DNA reads as TGTGCCAGCAGTTACTCTGTAAGTTGGGTTAGCGGGAGCAATGAGCAGTTCTTC. The genes are TRBV6-2 or TRBV6-3 and TRBJ2-1; TRBD2 agrees at 9 bases. This CDR3 is 18 amino acids long. With 0 bases clipped from V and 6 bases from J, the junction kept 12 bases outside the gene matches. The germline CDR1 and CDR2 sequences are MNHEY and SVGEGT.

The chain uses TRBV7-9 and TRBJ1-2; D possibly corresponds to TRBD1 (6 bases). From germline, CDR1 is SEHNR and CDR2 FQNEAQ (reference sequence). The CDR3 covers 13 residues. The V and J ends lost 2 bases and 4 bases respectively, with 8 bases between them. The CDR3 coding sequence is TGTGCCAGCAGCTTAAGCAGGGGCTATGGCTACACCTTC. It codes for CASSLSRGYGYTF. Full variable domain (remainder filled in from reference TRBV7-9 and TRBJ1-2): DTGVSQNPRHKITKRGQNVTFRCDPISEHNRLYWYRQTLGQGPEFLTYFQNEAQLEKSRLLSDRFSAERPKGSFSTLEIQRTEQGDSAMYLCASSLSRGYGYTFGSGTRLTVV.

J is TRBJ2-1 and V is TRBV9, with 9 bases identical to TRBD2. The CDR3 has 16 residues. With V trimmed by 4 bases and J by 5 bases, 10 bases remained unmatched. Germline values: CDR1 SGDLS, CDR2 YYNGEE. CDR3 region: CASSFQTSGGHNEQFF. The DNA of the CDR3 is TGTGCCAGCAGCTTCCAGACTAGCGGAGGCCACAATGAGCAGTTCTTC.

J is TRBJ2-7 and V is TRBV7-2; 10 bases are a match to TRBD1. The J segment lost 4 bases and the V segment lost 3 bases, leaving 12 bases of the junction unmatched. Germline CDR1 reads SGHTA; CDR2 reads FQGNSA. The CDR3 is 17 residues long. CDR3 region: CASSFHPGQGYRYEQYF. The CDR3 region has the DNA TGTGCCAGCAGCTTCCATCCGGGACAGGGGTACCGTTACGAGCAGTACTTC.

The CDR3: CASSLGGAGNSPLHF. The CDR3 DNA sequence: TGTGCCAGCAGCTTGGGGGGCGCGGGAAATTCACCCCTCCACTTT. The chain employs TRBV7-2 and TRBJ1-6; possibly TRBD1 for D (6 bases). V lost 3 bases and J 7 bases, leaving 13 bases between the germline ends. Germline V gene data show CDR1 as SGHTA and CDR2 as FQGNSA. This CDR3 has 15 residues.

This chain joins TRBV28 and TRBJ1-3; no reliable D call. V gave up 6 bases and J gave up 0 bases, with 15 bases separating them. CDR3 length: 16 residues. Germline V gene sequence: CDR1 MDHEN, CDR2 SYDVKM. The CDR3 sequence: CASRPDEISSGNTIYF. DNA for the CDR3: TGTGCCAGCAGACCCGACGAGATCAGCTCTGGAAACACCATATATTTT.